Listed here are 3 T cell receptor beta chains from one sample, sequenced in a study of control samples from healthy donors and cancer patients. The protocol was immunoSEQ multiplex PCR, while the TCRdb copy is restricted to in-frame clones and leaves out a portion. The data show 84,000 or so clones, 75% to 95% seen once. The sequenced material came from blood. The receptors come from a man between 25 and 39 years old in good health.

The J gene is TRBJ2-2, the V gene TRBV6-5, with a weak D call TRBD1 (5 bases). CDR1 and CDR2 from the germline V gene are MNHEY and SVGAGI. Trimming stripped 5 bases from V and 0 bases from J, with 10 bases between. CDR3 length: 15 amino acids. Here the CDR3 reads CASSLGQTNTGELFF. The DNA of the CDR3 is TGTGCCAGCAGTCTCGGACAAACGAACACCGGGGAGCTGTTTTTT.

The chain combines TRBV15 with TRBJ2-3; D unresolved. Germline CDR1 is LNHNV and CDR2 is YYDKDF (reference sequence). The CDR3 loop spans 15 amino acids. V lost 6 bases, J lost 2 bases, and 15 bases lay in between. CDR3 sequence (DNA): TGTGCCACCAGTGTGAAAACTCACTCCACAGATACGCAGTATTTT. Its translation is CATSVKTHSTDTQYF. Using reference TRBV15 and TRBJ2-3 for the parts outside the CDR3, the full variable domain is DAMVIQNPRYQVTQFGKPVTLSCSQTLNHNVMYWYQQKSSQAPKLLFHYYDKDFNNEADTPDNFQSRRPNTSFCFLDIRSPGLGDTAMYLCATSVKTHSTDTQYFGPGTRLTVL.

This chain uses TRBV28 with TRBJ1-5, with TRBD1 matching over 9 bases. Germline CDR1 reads MDHEN; CDR2 reads SYDVKM. V trimming: 6 bases; J trimming: 6 bases; junction bases outside the gene matches: 12. The CDR3 loop spans 16 amino acids. The CDR3 sequence: CASRLGYRGLIQPQHF. In nucleotides, the CDR3 is TGTGCCAGCAGGTTGGGTTACAGGGGGCTTATTCAGCCCCAGCATTTT.